The 31 T cell receptor beta chains below come from one sample, sequenced in a study of human T cells and chemical hapten exposure. Using its own MiXCR run on the RACE reads, TCRdb lists one record per CDR3 protein. The sample includes over 100,000 distinct CDR3 sequences, approximately 9.5% of them seen just once. The sample's time point: healthy volunteer bleed at 2 weeks. Unfractionated whole blood was the source from which total RNA was extracted. The sequenced sample was whole blood. These receptors were collected from a male donor in good health. Some clones in this sample may be carry-over from other donors' samples.

The V and J genes are TRBV30 and TRBJ1-4; D is ambiguous. The germline CDR1 and CDR2 sequences are GTSNPN and SVGIG (reference sequence). Trimming took 1 base from V and 7 from J, leaving 4 bases between them. The CDR3 length is 11 residues. The CDR3 loop is CAWSAGEKLFF. As DNA, the CDR3 is TGTGCCTGGAGTGCTGGTGAAAAACTGTTTTTT.

This sequence joins TRBV18 and TRBJ2-1; tentatively, D is TRBD1 (6 bases). The ends were cut back, 3 bases at V and 0 bases at J, with 18 bases in the middle. This CDR3 region has 18 residues. Per the germline V gene, CDR1 is KGHSH and CDR2 is LQKENI. The CDR3 protein is CASSPPGGQGSSYNEQFF. The CDR3 DNA is TGTGCCAGCTCACCGCCGGGCGGCCAGGGGAGCTCCTACAATGAGCAGTTCTTC.

This clonotype came up a few times. The V call is TRBV5-1, the J call TRBJ1-1; 8 nucleotides agree with TRBD1. The CDR3 covers 16 residues. The V gene end was trimmed by 4 bases and the J gene end by 0 bases; junction bases not matched to a gene: 8. Germline V gene sequence: CDR1 SGHRS, CDR2 YFSETQ. CDR3 amino acids: CASSARPRGLNTEAFF. The DNA of the CDR3 is TGCGCCAGCAGCGCCAGACCCAGGGGGCTGAACACTGAAGCTTTCTTT.

The rearrangement uses TRBV27 and TRBJ1-2; TRBD1 aligns across 7 bases. The V and J ends lost 6 bases and 4 bases, in that order; junction bases with no gene match: 8. Germline loops: CDR1 MNHEY, CDR2 SMNVEV (reference sequence). The CDR3 consists of 14 residues. The CDR3 DNA is TGTGCCAGCAGGAAACCGGGACAGAGCTATGGCTACACCTTC. It codes for CASRKPGQSYGYTF.

V usage is TRBV19 and J usage is TRBJ2-4; D call uncertain. Germline values: CDR1 LNHDA, CDR2 SQIVND (reference sequence). CDR3 size: 12 residues. Trimming took 5 bases from V and 9 from J, leaving 11 bases between them. The CDR3 sequence: CASSARESIQYF. CDR3 in DNA: TGTGCCAGTAGTGCAAGGGAAAGCATTCAGTACTTC.

This chain connects TRBV6-2 or TRBV6-3 to TRBJ2-3, with D perhaps matching TRBD1 (5 bases). Looked up from germline, CDR1 is MNHEY and CDR2 is SVGEGT. The CDR3 sequence is 13 residues long. Between the trimmed V and J ends, which lost 5 bases and 4 bases, there was a span of 10 bases. The CDR3 sequence is CASSGQGSDTQYF. The CDR3 bases are TGTGCCAGCAGTGGCCAGGGTTCAGATACGCAGTATTTT.

The chain employs TRBV6-5 and TRBJ1-1; D remains ambiguous. Per germline, CDR1 MNHEY and CDR2 SVGAGI. Trimming shortened V by 5 bases and J by 6 bases, and 7 bases separated the two germline ends. The length of the CDR3 is 11 residues. The CDR3 protein is CASSRGAEAFF. CDR3 DNA: TGTGCCAGCAGTCGCGGAGCTGAAGCTTTCTTT.

The J gene is TRBJ2-7, the V gene TRBV27, with TRBD1 identical over 10 bases. V shed 5 bases and J 6 bases; nucleotides not matched to a gene: 10. Looked up from germline, CDR1 is MNHEY and CDR2 is SMNVEV (reference sequence). This CDR3 region has 15 residues. CDR3 in DNA: TGTGCCAGCAGTCCTGGGACAGGGGTGTTCGCCGAGCAGTACTTC. Translation gives CASSPGTGVFAEQYF.

The chain couples TRBV4-3 to TRBJ2-7, with a possible D match to TRBD2 (7 bases). CDR3 length equals 16 residues. CDR1 is LGHNA, CDR2 YSLEER, per germline. Trimming cost V 1 base and J 0 bases, with 13 bases left between them. CDR3 in amino acids: CASSQGEGGFSYEQYF. The CDR3 DNA reads as TGCGCCAGCAGCCAAGGGGAGGGGGGATTCTCCTACGAGCAGTACTTC.

In this sample, this clonotype turned up a few times. This chain connects TRBV9 to TRBJ2-3; D is uncertain. Trimming removed 4 bases at V and 1 base at J, with 7 bases between. The CDR3 sequence is 13 residues long. CDR1 and CDR2 (germline): SGDLS, YYNGEE. CDR3 sequence: CASSPDGTDTQYF. The CDR3 nucleotides are TGTGCCAGCAGCCCGGACGGCACAGATACGCAGTATTTT.

The chain carries TRBV12-3 or TRBV12-4 and TRBJ2-1; unclear D gene. Trimming shortened V by 3 bases and J by 7 bases, and 10 bases separated the two germline ends. The CDR3 extends over 13 amino acids. The CDR3 nucleotides read TGTGCCAGCAGTTTTAATACCGAAAATGAGCAGTTCTTC. As protein: CASSFNTENEQFF.

This clonotype showed up just a few times. The chain joins TRBV29-1 to TRBJ2-2, with a possible D match to TRBD1 (7 bases). Looked up from germline, CDR1 is SQVTM and CDR2 is ANQGSEA. V was trimmed by 6 bases and J by 5 bases, leaving 10 bases between them. CDR3 length: 12 amino acids. The DNA for the CDR3 is TGCAGCGTCCAGGGGGGAACCGGGGAGCTGTTTTTT. Protein product: CSVQGGTGELFF.

This clonotype was detected only a few times. The V gene is TRBV6-2 or TRBV6-3, the J gene TRBJ1-1; D not resolved. This CDR3 region has 16 residues. Deletions cut 6 bases from V and 2 bases from J, with 19 bases between. Germline loops: CDR1 MNHEY, CDR2 SVGEGT. CDR3 region: CASRDGWSAVNTEAFF. Written as DNA, the CDR3 is TGTGCCAGCAGAGACGGTTGGTCAGCGGTAAACACTGAAGCTTTCTTT.

This clonotype was seen a few times. The chain joins TRBV4-1 to TRBJ1-1; D is perhaps TRBD1 (5 bases). V lost 3 bases and J lost 4, with 15 bases in between. The CDR3 length is 15 residues. The germline gives CDR1 MGHRA, CDR2 YSYEKL. The CDR3: CASSHRDPRGTEAFF. The CDR3 DNA is TGCGCCAGCAGCCACCGGGACCCTAGGGGCACTGAAGCTTTCTTT.

This clonotype was observed at least ten times. The rearrangement uses TRBV20-1 and TRBJ2-2; the D is unclear. Trimming took off 7 bases at V and 1 base at J, with 4 bases between the two ends. In germline, CDR1 is DFQATT, CDR2 SNEGSKA (reference sequence). The CDR3 sequence is 11 residues long. The chain's CDR3 is CSVGNTGELFF. CDR3 DNA: TGCAGTGTAGGGAACACCGGGGAGCTGTTTTTT.

As regards this clonotype: At one end the junction does not follow the germline gene, possibly because of a read error. The chain employs TRBV5-1 and TRBJ2-7, with D possibly being TRBD1 (5 bases). This CDR3 has 16 amino acids. Germline V CDR1 and CDR2: SGHRS, YFSETQ. The CDR3 DNA follows: TGCGCCGGCAGCTTCCGAGGACACCCGTCCTGGGGTGAGCAGTACTTC. Translation: CAGSFRGHPSWGEQYF. The whole variable domain, filled in from reference TRBV5-1 and TRBJ2-7, reads KAGVTQTPRYLIKTRGQQVTLSCSPISGHRSVSWYQQTPGQGLQFLFEYFSETQRNKGNFPGRFSGRQFSNSRSEMNVSTLELGDSALYLCAGSFRGHPSWGEQYFGPGTRLTVT.

The J gene is TRBJ2-1, the V gene TRBV27; 7 nucleotides align to TRBD1. Germline CDR1 MNHEY, CDR2 SMNVEV (reference sequence). V shed 5 bases, J shed 8 bases, and the junction held 15 bases outside the gene matches. The CDR3 contains 16 residues. The CDR3 sequence is CASSASTGLPLDEQFF. The DNA for the CDR3 is TGTGCCAGCAGTGCATCGACAGGGTTGCCACTCGATGAGCAGTTCTTC.

This clonotype was detected only once. The gene calls are TRBV4-1 and TRBJ2-2; 10 bases line up with TRBD2. CDR3 size: 14 residues. The V gene end was trimmed by 6 bases and the J gene end by 5 bases; junction bases not matched to a gene: 3. Looked up from germline, CDR1 is MGHRA and CDR2 is YSYEKL. The CDR3 is CASRLAGATGELFF. CDR3 nucleotides: TGCGCCAGCAGGCTAGCGGGAGCAACCGGGGAGCTGTTTTTT.

Many counts were recorded for this clonotype. This chain joins TRBV5-1 and TRBJ2-7; D remains ambiguous. The CDR3 totals 13 residues. Trimming cost V 3 bases and J 6 bases, with 13 bases left between them. Germline assignment: CDR1 SGHRS and CDR2 YFSETQ. The chain's CDR3 is CASSSTGAFEQYF. The CDR3 DNA reads as TGCGCCAGCAGCTCCACCGGCGCATTCGAGCAGTACTTC.

This clonotype was found many times. The gene calls are TRBV20-1 and TRBJ1-5; TRBD1 aligns across 8 bases. V dropped 5 bases and J dropped 7; count of bases not matched to a gene: 10. The CDR3 has 14 amino acids. CDR1 is DFQATT and CDR2 is SNEGSKA in the germline V gene (reference sequence). The CDR3 here is CSAAGGEATQPQHF. The CDR3 DNA reads as TGCAGTGCTGCAGGGGGCGAAGCGACGCAGCCCCAGCATTTT.

This clonotype was counted ten times or more. The V gene is TRBV6-1, the J gene TRBJ2-2, with TRBD1 as a possible D gene (6 bases). The length of the CDR3 is 14 residues. Per germline, CDR1 MNHNS and CDR2 SASEGT. The V and J ends lost 7 bases and 5 bases respectively, with 14 bases between them. CDR3 nucleotide sequence: TGTGCCAGCAAGATACAGGGTCGGACCGGGGAGCTGTTTTTT. Its protein is CASKIQGRTGELFF.

This clonotype was detected only a few times. The rearrangement uses TRBV6-5 and TRBJ1-5; a possible D gene is TRBD1 (5 bases). Germline CDR1 MNHEY, CDR2 SVGAGI. Trimming shortened V by 2 bases and J by 4 bases, and 9 bases separated the two germline ends. The CDR3 length is 14 residues. The CDR3 protein is CASSYGAGNQPQHF. The CDR3 nucleotides read TGTGCCAGCAGTTACGGGGCAGGGAATCAGCCCCAGCATTTT.

In its sample, this clonotype was seen a few times. This chain joins TRBV6-6 and TRBJ1-4, with 11 bases fitting TRBD1. This CDR3 has 16 residues. The germline V gene has CDR1 MNHNY and CDR2 SVGAGI (reference sequence). The junction had 7 bases not matched to a gene; V was cut back by 5 bases and J by 5 bases. CDR3 loop: CASSTDRGRENEKLFF. CDR3 DNA: TGTGCCAGCAGTACGGACAGGGGGCGCGAGAATGAAAAACTGTTTTTT.

This clonotype was seen a few times. The V and J genes are TRBV10-3 and TRBJ2-7, with 7 nucleotides matching TRBD1. The V segment lost 8 bases and the J segment 0 bases; nucleotides outside the gene matches: 7. Germline CDR1 is ENHRY and CDR2 is SYGVKD. The CDR3 consists of 14 residues. The CDR3 region is CAIAGQESSYEQYF. Written as DNA, the CDR3 is TGTGCCATCGCCGGACAGGAGTCCTCCTACGAGCAGTACTTC.

The sample holds a few counts of this clonotype. The chain couples TRBV6-5 to TRBJ2-2; D not resolved. This CDR3 region has 16 residues. Germline V gives CDR1 MNHEY, CDR2 SVGAGI. Trimming took off 3 bases at V and 1 base at J, with 12 bases between the two ends. The CDR3 nucleotides read TGTGCCAGCAGTTATGTAAGGGTCATGAACACCGGGGAGCTGTTTTTT. It codes for CASSYVRVMNTGELFF.

This rearrangement joins TRBV9 to TRBJ2-3, with 9 bases lining up with TRBD2. The ends lost 0 bases at V and 5 bases at J; junction bases unmatched: 10. The CDR3 totals 17 residues. Germline lookup yields CDR1 SGDLS and CDR2 YYNGEE. The chain's CDR3 is CASSVEGSGSIVDTQYF. The CDR3 nucleotides read TGTGCCAGCAGCGTAGAGGGTAGCGGGAGCATAGTAGATACGCAGTATTTT.

This clonotype was counted between two and nine times. The genes are TRBV4-3 and TRBJ1-2, with 9 bases fitting TRBD1. CDR1 is LGHNA and CDR2 is YSLEER in the germline V gene. Trimming cost V 0 bases and J 6 bases; bases outside gene matches: 2. The CDR3 covers 14 residues. The CDR3 DNA follows: TGCGCCAGCAGCCAAGATAGGACAGGGGATGGCTACACCTTC. This sequence encodes CASSQDRTGDGYTF.

The table lists this clonotype with a few counts. V gene TRBV4-1 combines with J gene TRBJ1-5; 7 bases agree with TRBD1. CDR1 and CDR2 from the germline V gene are MGHRA and YSYEKL. Trimming cost V 0 bases and J 6 bases; bases outside gene matches: 5. This CDR3 is 15 amino acids long. The CDR3 coding sequence is TGCGCCAGCAGCCAAGAAGACAGGGCAAGTCAGCCCCAGCATTTT. This sequence encodes CASSQEDRASQPQHF.

This clonotype was counted a few times. V gene TRBV20-1 combines with J gene TRBJ1-1; TRBD1 matches at 7 bases. The germline V gene has CDR1 DFQATT and CDR2 SNEGSKA (reference sequence). J gave up 6 bases and V 1 base, and 8 bases lay outside the gene matches. The CDR3 is 14 amino acids. The CDR3 region is CSARAPDRAPEAFF. Here the CDR3 DNA reads TGCAGTGCTAGAGCTCCTGACAGGGCGCCTGAAGCTTTCTTT.

This clonotype was counted a few times. The J gene is TRBJ2-1, the V gene TRBV5-5; 8 positions match TRBD1. Per the germline V gene, CDR1 is SGHKS and CDR2 is YYEKEE (reference sequence). Trimming removed 5 bases from V and 3 bases from J; junction bases left unmatched: 4. The CDR3 loop spans 14 amino acids. This chain's CDR3 is CASRSGQDYNEQFF. The CDR3 DNA follows: TGTGCCAGCAGGTCGGGACAGGACTACAATGAGCAGTTCTTC. Together with reference TRBV5-5 and TRBJ2-1, the CDR3 gives the full variable domain: DAGVTQSPTHLIKTRGQQVTLRCSPISGHKSVSWYQQVLGQGPQFIFQYYEKEERGRGNFPDRFSARQFPNYSSELNVNALLLGDSALYLCASRSGQDYNEQFFGPGTRLTVL.

This clonotype was seen repeatedly, ten times or more. The rearrangement joins TRBV12-3 or TRBV12-4 to TRBJ1-1; TRBD1 matches 10 bases. This CDR3 has 13 amino acids. V dropped 6 bases and J dropped 4; count of bases not matched to a gene: 2. The CDR3 reads CASRTGGFTEAFF. CDR3 DNA: TGTGCCAGCAGGACAGGGGGCTTCACTGAAGCTTTCTTT.